Included here is one T cell receptor beta chain sequence, with context. While unrecorded immune exposures were likely, the donors were nominally healthy when sampled. The sample is drawn from a study of cytomegalovirus exposure and HLA in healthy donors. It was with 60 Vbeta and 13 Jbeta primers that the PCR ran. Measured with immunoSEQ multiplex PCR; TCRdb has only the in-frame clones, and not every one. The sample lists approximately 200,000 clones, approximately 81% occurring once. The receptor was isolated from a boy younger than 18 in good health and CMV-seronegative. The specimen was PBMCs.

CDR3 in amino acids: CASSLRLAAYEQYF. In DNA form, the CDR3 reads TGTGCCAGCAGCTTACGGCTAGCCGCGTACGAGCAGTACTTC. The chain links TRBV7-2 to TRBJ2-7; the D gene is possibly TRBD2 (5 bases). Germline V gene lookup returns CDR1 SGHTA and CDR2 FQGNSA. The CDR3 is made up of 14 amino acids. Trimming pared 2 bases from V and 4 bases from J, leaving 12 bases between.